This T cell receptor (beta chain) came from a study of T cells after yellow fever vaccination. Overall study: Fractions of limited cellularity were prepared by means of SMART-Seq v4 Ultra Low Input. Study results and limitations: Clonotypes appearing in both CD4 and CD8 compartments existed, and their share was small.

A universal primer site and UMIs were added as TCR cDNA was made by 5'RACE template switching. TCRdb re-analysed the 5' RACE reads in MiXCR, keeping a single row per CDR3 protein. The sample carries 500,000 to 650,000 distinct CDR3 sequences, approximately 16% recorded once. In this sample, this clonotype turned up a few times. Antigen specificity is unknown. The germline V gene encodes CDR1 MDHEN and CDR2 SYDVKM. The CDR3 length is 11 residues. Trimming stripped 1 base from V and 11 bases from J, with 8 bases between. Sequenced here: PBMCs, sampled 5 days after the first yellow fever vaccination. The TCR was taken from a man between 18 and 29 years old who received the YFV17D yellow fever vaccine. The chain is built from TRBV28 and TRBJ1-1; no clear D. CDR3 loop: CASSLSGVAFF. The CDR3 DNA is TGTGCCAGCAGTTTATCCGGGGTGGCTTTCTTT. Complete variable domain (other parts from reference TRBV28 and TRBJ1-1): DVKVTQSSRYLVKRTGEKVFLECVQDMDHENMFWYRQDPGLGLRLIYFSYDVKMKEKGDIPEGYSVSREKKERFSLILESASTNQTSMYLCASSLSGVAFFGQGTRLTVV.